The clone carrying this TCR beta chain has a count of ten or more. Its target is not known. This sample is part of a study of early T cells in non-severe SARS-CoV-2 infection. Study-wide context: Whole-blood bulk RNA, unsorted, was sequenced, and chains were unpaired. General observations from the study: Database matching using VDJdb favored anti-spike CD8 responses, with private and CD4 specificities left missing.

This CDR3 has 14 amino acids. Per the germline V gene, CDR1 is SGHTA and CDR2 is FQGTGA. The V segment lost 5 bases and the J segment 2 bases; nucleotides outside the gene matches: 4. Each cDNA molecule carried a unique molecular identifier. TCRdb reprocessed the 5' RACE reads with MiXCR, giving one entry per CDR3 protein. This table has 50,000 or so distinct CDR3 sequences, about 4% appearing once. The material sequenced was whole blood. The clonotype originates from an adult who was a healthcare worker with PCR-confirmed SARS-CoV-2 infection or an uninfected control (not recorded which). The chain employs TRBV7-3 and TRBJ2-3, with TRBD2 matching 7 bases. CDR3 in amino acids: CASSVGGATDTQYF. The CDR3 DNA sequence: TGTGCCAGCAGCGTGGGAGGGGCCACAGATACGCAGTATTTT.